This T cell receptor beta chain came from a study of T cells in Graves' hyperthyroidism and ophthalmopathy. The study, taken as a whole, reports: Blood also held most thyroid clonotypes expanded beyond 0.001.

Amplified regions were TCR beta CDR3 sequences from RNA transcripts. First-round RT-PCR with HTBI primers amplified the TCR CDR3 region. MiXCR, applied by TCRdb to the multiplex PCR reads, yields one record per CDR3 protein. The data show a few hundred thousand distinct CDR3 sequences, 15% seen once. Calling Graves' hyperthyroidism stable meant ophthalmopathy did not progress within 18 months. Patients having uncontrolled infection, another autoimmune disease, pregnancy or lactation were not included. For the diagnoses, clinical symptoms, serum thyroxine and TRAb, thyroid ultrasound and orbital computed tomography were used. Unmatched junction bases numbered 13, after V lost 3 bases and J lost 7 bases. The germline V gene has CDR1 MRHNA and CDR2 SNTAGT. The CDR3 runs 17 residues. This clonotype was detected only once. What it binds is unknown.

The source is a woman aged 25 to 39 with Graves' hyperthyroidism. The gene calls are TRBV6-4 and TRBJ2-1; 9 nucleotides align to TRBD1. The sequenced sample consisted of blood. CDR3 bases: TGTGCCAGCAGTGAACAGGGGGCGTTCCCGGCCGATAATGAGCAGTTCTTC. Encoded protein: CASSEQGAFPADNEQFF.